This T cell receptor (beta chain) was captured by sequencing in a study of blood T cell repertoires in COVID-19. Across the study: Whether acute or convalescent, the COVID-19 samples came from the United States, Italy and Spain. Sources were T cells, B-cell-depleted T cells, or PBMCs; the material itself was cDNA or gDNA.

Authors' data handling: Nucleated cell counts were estimated from reference gene primer amplification. Produced via immunoSEQ multiplex PCR; TCRdb's table is partial and in-frame only. That table is the source of V, J and clone size, and D and trimming were worked out from the DNA. The sample consists of about 89,000 clones, 80% of them appearing once. The receptor comes from an elderly woman with acute or convalescent COVID-19. The sample comprised peripheral blood.

The CDR3 spells CASSLGLAGAQETQYF. The DNA of the CDR3 is TGCGCCAGCAGCTTAGGACTAGCGGGGGCCCAAGAGACCCAGTACTTC. This chain uses TRBV5-1 with TRBJ2-5; 13 bases map to TRBD2. Unmatched junction bases numbered 2, after V lost 2 bases and J lost 1 base. CDR1 and CDR2 from the germline V gene are SGHRS and YFSETQ. The CDR3 extends over 16 amino acids.